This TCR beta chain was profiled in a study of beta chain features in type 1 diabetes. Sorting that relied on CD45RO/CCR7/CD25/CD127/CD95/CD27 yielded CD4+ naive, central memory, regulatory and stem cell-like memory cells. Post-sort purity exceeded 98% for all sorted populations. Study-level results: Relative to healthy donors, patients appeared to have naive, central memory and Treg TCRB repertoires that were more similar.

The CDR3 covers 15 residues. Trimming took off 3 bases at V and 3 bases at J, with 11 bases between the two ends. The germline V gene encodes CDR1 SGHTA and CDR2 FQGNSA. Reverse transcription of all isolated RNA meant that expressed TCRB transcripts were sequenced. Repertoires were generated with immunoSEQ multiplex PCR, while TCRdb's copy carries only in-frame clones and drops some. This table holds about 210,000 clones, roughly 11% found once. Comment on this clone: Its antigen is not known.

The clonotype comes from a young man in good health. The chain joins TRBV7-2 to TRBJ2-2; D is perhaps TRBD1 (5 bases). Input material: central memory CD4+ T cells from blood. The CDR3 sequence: CASSFRQGDTGELFF. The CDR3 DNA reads TGTGCCAGCAGCTTCCGTCAGGGTGACACCGGGGAGCTGTTTTTT.